The T cell receptor beta chain described here comes from a study of cytomegalovirus exposure and HLA in healthy donors. The PCR had 60 Vbeta and 13 Jbeta primers. Clones were read by immunoSEQ multiplex PCR, and TCRdb kept only the in-frame ones, dropping some. The repertoire holds more than 95,000 clones, with around 15% as singletons. Regarding the study as a whole: With DRB1 most and HLA-C fewest, TCR association rates differed between HLA loci in a later analysis. Productive status was seen about 87% or about 30% of the time for most TCR beta V segments in an earlier analysis.

This clone turned up a few times. Its antigen remains unidentified. Sequenced input: PBMCs. The TCR was taken from a female donor in good health and CMV-seronegative.

The chain's CDR3 is CASSRTPGLAAIQETQYF. The CDR3 coding sequence is TGTGCCAGCAGCAGGACTCCGGGACTAGCGGCAATCCAGGAGACCCAGTACTTC. V gene TRBV5-4 combines with J gene TRBJ2-5; 11 bases fit TRBD2. V was pared by 4 bases and J by 5 bases, with 16 bases of the junction left unmatched. Germline CDR1 and CDR2: SGHNT and YYREEE (reference sequence). This CDR3 has 18 amino acids. Supplemented by reference TRBV5-4 and TRBJ2-5, the full variable domain reads ETGVTQSPTHLIKTRGQQVTLRCSSQSGHNTVSWYQQALGQGPQFIFQYYREEENGRGNFPPRFSGLQFPNYSSELNVNALELDDSALYLCASSRTPGLAAIQETQYFGPGTRLLVL.